This T cell receptor (beta chain) is drawn from a study of graft-versus-host responses after intestinal transplantation. About the study: Anti-thymocyte globulin was used for induction in all recipients, who then took tacrolimus and steroids for 2 to 4 years.

This table comes from immunoSEQ multiplex PCR, and its TCRdb copy is limited to in-frame clones, with some not included. Of fewer than 100,000 clones listed, about 83% are singletons. The study, taken as a whole, reports: Present in recipient marrow, GvH clones included some that appeared first in ileum or blood.

CDR3 length: 13 residues. V dropped 3 bases and J dropped 5 bases, with 14 bases sitting between them. Germline CDR1 and CDR2: GTSNPN and SVGIG (reference sequence). In the case of this clone: Its antigen is undetermined.

This TCR came from a human patient who received an intestinal transplant, so some T cells may come from the graft donor. Sequencing used PBMCs, obtained 255 days after intestinal transplant. The chain joins TRBV30 to TRBJ2-7; no definite D call. CDR3 residues: CAWRDRVGDEQYF. The CDR3 DNA reads as TGTGCCTGGAGGGATAGGGTTGGGGACGAGCAGTACTTC.